The 25 T cell receptor beta chains given below trace back to one sample, sequenced in a study of blood T cell repertoires in COVID-19. Clones were read by immunoSEQ multiplex PCR, and TCRdb kept only the in-frame ones, dropping some. Here the sample spans 150,000 to 200,000 clones, approximately 83% being singletons. Sequencing was carried out using peripheral blood. All receptors come from a man aged 65 to 85 who had recovered from COVID-19.

CDR3 loop: CASSLTSGPTYNEQFF. CDR3 nucleotides: TGCGCCAGCAGCTTGACTAGCGGGCCTACCTACAATGAGCAGTTCTTC. This chain uses TRBV5-1 with TRBJ2-1; 9 bases are shared with TRBD2. After removal of 1 base from V and 2 bases from J, the junction contained 4 bases not matched to a gene. This CDR3 comprises 16 residues. The germline V gene has CDR1 SGHRS and CDR2 YFSETQ.

The genes are TRBV2 and TRBJ1-2, with D perhaps TRBD1 (5 bases). V was shortened by 7 bases and J by 5 bases, with 14 bases between the two germline ends. The CDR3 is 13 residues long. In germline, CDR1 is SNHLY, CDR2 FYNNEI. CDR3 in amino acids: CASNPTAYYGYTF. For the CDR3, the DNA is TGTGCCAGCAATCCGACAGCTTATTATGGCTACACCTTC.

The V gene is TRBV6-5, the J gene TRBJ2-2; D not certain. The CDR3 runs to 12 residues. V lost 0 bases and J lost 8, with 4 bases in between. Germline-derived CDR1 and CDR2 are MNHEY and SVGAGI. The CDR3 DNA is TGTGCCAGCAGTTACTCGGAGGGGGAGCTGTTTTTT. It specifies CASSYSEGELFF.

This clone appeared a single time. V and J are TRBV19 and TRBJ2-6; possible D gene TRBD2, 6 bases. Germline loops: CDR1 LNHDA, CDR2 SQIVND (reference sequence). Deletions cut 5 bases from V and 1 base from J, with 15 bases between. This CDR3 is built from 17 residues. CDR3 sequence reads: CASSAPGLSSGANVLTF. The CDR3 DNA sequence: TGTGCCAGTAGTGCCCCGGGACTTTCTTCTGGGGCCAACGTCCTGACTTTC.

The chain uses TRBV28 and TRBJ2-2; D is unclear. The CDR3 extends over 14 amino acids. Germline CDR1 MDHEN, CDR2 SYDVKM. V shed 5 bases and J shed 4 bases, with 11 bases lying between them. The CDR3 DNA is TGTGCCAGCAGTCCCCTTCGTATCACCGGGGAGCTGTTTTTT. Translation: CASSPLRITGELFF.

This clone was recorded once. This chain links TRBV10-2 with TRBJ2-1; the D is unclear. Germline V gene data show CDR1 as WSHSY and CDR2 as SAAADI. The CDR3 loop spans 13 amino acids. Trimming stripped 0 bases from V and 7 bases from J, with 7 bases between. DNA for the CDR3: TGCGCCAGCAGTGAGTCGAGCAGGAATGAGCAGTTCTTC. Translating gives CASSESSRNEQFF.

This chain joins TRBV10-2 and TRBJ2-1; 14 bases align to TRBD2. The CDR3 has 14 amino acids. Germline V gene sequence: CDR1 WSHSY, CDR2 SAAADI. V gave up 11 bases and J gave up 7 bases; unmatched junction bases: 7. The CDR3 sequence: CARSGLAGVNEQFF. The CDR3 DNA reads TGCGCCCGGTCGGGACTAGCGGGAGTAAATGAGCAGTTCTTC.

J is TRBJ2-1 and V is TRBV25-1; TRBD2 matches at 10 bases. The CDR3 covers 15 residues. With 6 bases clipped from V and 5 bases from J, the junction kept 7 bases outside the gene matches. CDR1 MGHDK and CDR2 SYGVNS come from the germline V gene. The CDR3 loop reads CASSNLAGADNEQFF. CDR3 nucleotide sequence: TGTGCCAGCAGCAATCTAGCGGGAGCTGACAATGAGCAGTTCTTC.

The chain employs TRBV5-1 and TRBJ1-1, with TRBD1 as a possible D gene (6 bases). The CDR3 covers 15 residues. Trimming cost V 4 bases and J 4 bases, with 17 bases left between them. The germline gives CDR1 SGHRS, CDR2 YFSETQ. CDR3 sequence (DNA): TGCGCCAGCAGCAACGGACAGCCCTCGGGCACTGAAGCTTTCTTT. Its protein is CASSNGQPSGTEAFF.

The chain recombines TRBV10-3 with TRBJ2-7; D is perhaps TRBD2 (6 bases). Germline CDR1 and CDR2: ENHRY and SYGVKD. CDR3 length: 16 residues. Trimming cost V 5 bases and J 2 bases, with 19 bases left between them. CDR3 protein: CAISPNPGLGAYEQYF. The CDR3 bases are TGTGCCATCAGTCCGAATCCGGGACTGGGAGCCTACGAGCAGTACTTC.

This chain uses TRBV5-1 with TRBJ2-2; tentatively, D is TRBD1 (6 bases). The V end lost 3 bases, the J end lost 10 bases, and 13 bases lay between the germline ends. The germline V gene has CDR1 SGHRS and CDR2 YFSETQ. This CDR3 has 13 residues. The CDR3 DNA reads as TGCGCCAGCAGCTCCGGGACAAGGACGGAGCTGTTTTTT. Encoded protein: CASSSGTRTELFF.

V is TRBV10-3 and J is TRBJ2-3; 10 bases map to TRBD1. CDR3 length: 15 amino acids. V was pared by 6 bases and J by 4 bases, with 7 bases of the junction left unmatched. Germline lookup yields CDR1 ENHRY and CDR2 SYGVKD. The CDR3 nucleotides read TGTGCCATCAGCATGACAGGGGGCGCTTCAGATACGCAGTATTTT. This sequence encodes CAISMTGGASDTQYF.

The chain combines TRBV9 with TRBJ2-3; D uncertain. Looked up from germline, CDR1 is SGDLS and CDR2 is YYNGEE. The CDR3 extends over 12 amino acids. V lost 4 bases and J 5 bases, leaving 8 bases between the germline ends. The CDR3 here is CASSRYQDTQYF. The CDR3 bases are TGTGCCAGCAGCCGCTATCAAGATACGCAGTATTTT.

There are many counts of this clone. CDR3 DNA: TGTGCCAGCAGCCCACGTCACACCTCAAACACTGAAGCTTTCTTT. It codes for CASSPRHTSNTEAFF. This chain uses TRBV11-2 with TRBJ1-1; D is undetermined. Germline lookup yields CDR1 SGHAT and CDR2 FQNNGV. V was trimmed by 5 bases and J by 2 bases, leaving 15 bases between them. This CDR3 is 15 amino acids long.

This chain joins TRBV6-5 and TRBJ1-1; 11 nucleotides agree with TRBD1. J was trimmed by 11 bases and V by 6 bases; bases with no gene match: 11. Germline V gene data show CDR1 as MNHEY and CDR2 as SVGAGI. CDR3 length equals 14 residues. The CDR3 loop reads CASSQEDRGLLAFF. Written as DNA, the CDR3 is TGTGCCAGCAGCCAAGAGGACAGGGGGCTCTTGGCTTTCTTT.

This clone was detected a few times. This chain joins TRBV19 and TRBJ1-3, with TRBD1 identical over 7 bases. The germline V gene encodes CDR1 LNHDA and CDR2 SQIVND (reference sequence). The junction had 7 bases not matched to a gene; V was cut back by 11 bases and J by 0 bases. The CDR3 loop spans 14 amino acids. This chain's CDR3 is CAVKGASSGNTIYF. CDR3 nucleotide sequence: TGTGCCGTCAAGGGGGCCTCCTCTGGAAACACCATATATTTT.

The chain carries TRBV3-1 (or the pseudogene TRBV3-2) and TRBJ2-5; TRBD2 matches at 9 bases. Germline assignment: CDR1 LGHDT and CDR2 YNNKEL (reference sequence). The V gene end was trimmed by 10 bases and the J gene end by 9 bases; junction bases not matched to a gene: 21. The CDR3 runs 16 residues. The CDR3 DNA reads TGTGCCATTACTGCTAGCGGGGAAGTTCGGGGGCAGGCCCAGTACTTC. It translates to CAITASGEVRGQAQYF.

The chain is built from TRBV5-1 and TRBJ2-3; 7 bases match TRBD1. The length of the CDR3 is 13 residues. The germline V gene has CDR1 SGHRS and CDR2 YFSETQ. V was clipped by 7 bases and J by 4 bases; unmatched bases: 6. The CDR3, as DNA: TGCGCCAGCCGCTCCCAGGGGGCAGATACGCAGTATTTT. Its protein product is CASRSQGADTQYF.

The chain links TRBV5-1 to TRBJ2-2; the match to TRBD2 covers 10 bases. The CDR3 covers 17 residues. Trimming removed 3 bases from V and 1 base from J; junction bases left unmatched: 6. Germline V gene sequence: CDR1 SGHRS, CDR2 YFSETQ. This chain's CDR3 is CASSSGASGGNTGELFF. CDR3 DNA: TGCGCCAGCAGCTCCGGCGCTAGCGGGGGGAACACCGGGGAGCTGTTTTTT.

This sequence joins TRBV9 and TRBJ2-2, with TRBD2 matching 10 bases. After removal of 0 bases from V and 6 bases from J, the junction contained 5 bases not matched to a gene. Looked up from germline, CDR1 is SGDLS and CDR2 is YYNGEE. The CDR3 loop spans 16 amino acids. This CDR3 is CASSVGGLAKAGELFF. The CDR3 nucleotides read TGTGCCAGCAGCGTAGGGGGACTAGCGAAGGCCGGGGAGCTGTTTTTT.

The chain combines TRBV3-1 (or the pseudogene TRBV3-2) with TRBJ2-5, with 7 bases lining up with TRBD1. Germline loops: CDR1 LGHDT, CDR2 YNNKEL (reference sequence). V was pared by 3 bases and J by 2 bases, with 3 bases of the junction left unmatched. The CDR3 runs to 14 residues. The CDR3 DNA is TGTGCCAGCAGCCAGACAGGGTATCAAGAGACCCAGTACTTC. Protein: CASSQTGYQETQYF.

This sequence joins TRBV4-2 and TRBJ2-7; 9 positions agree with TRBD2. V lost 0 bases to trimming and J lost 3 bases; unmatched junction nucleotides: 6. The CDR3 spans 16 residues. CDR1 is LGHNA and CDR2 is YNFKEQ in the germline V gene. CDR3 sequence (DNA): TGTGCCAGCAGCCAAGAGAGCCTAGCGGGATTCTACGAGCAGTACTTC. This gives the protein CASSQESLAGFYEQYF.

This clone was detected only once. The CDR3 loop is CASSLGPSDETQYF. CDR3 coding DNA: TGCGCCAGCAGCCTTGGGCCCTCCGACGAGACCCAGTACTTC. The chain is built from TRBV5-1 and TRBJ2-5; D is undetermined. Trimming removed 4 bases at V and 5 bases at J, with 15 bases between. Germline CDR1 reads SGHRS; CDR2 reads YFSETQ. There are 14 residues in the CDR3.

In its sample, this clone was seen a few times. The CDR3: CASSLDVEQLNSPLHF. The CDR3 DNA is TGCGCCAGCAGCTTGGATGTTGAACAGCTAAATTCACCCCTCCACTTT. This sequence joins TRBV5-1 and TRBJ1-6; D remains ambiguous. The CDR3 is made up of 16 amino acids. V lost 0 bases and J lost 7, with 14 bases in between. Germline values: CDR1 SGHRS, CDR2 YFSETQ.

CDR3 coding DNA: TGTGCCAGCAGCGAGGGCGGGACTAGCGGGCCTCGGGGGGAGACCCAGTACTTC. Its protein is CASSEGGTSGPRGETQYF. The chain employs TRBV9 and TRBJ2-5; 12 positions agree with TRBD2. The germline V gene has CDR1 SGDLS and CDR2 YYNGEE. CDR3 length: 18 residues. J lost 5 bases, V lost 3 bases, and 14 bases had no gene match.